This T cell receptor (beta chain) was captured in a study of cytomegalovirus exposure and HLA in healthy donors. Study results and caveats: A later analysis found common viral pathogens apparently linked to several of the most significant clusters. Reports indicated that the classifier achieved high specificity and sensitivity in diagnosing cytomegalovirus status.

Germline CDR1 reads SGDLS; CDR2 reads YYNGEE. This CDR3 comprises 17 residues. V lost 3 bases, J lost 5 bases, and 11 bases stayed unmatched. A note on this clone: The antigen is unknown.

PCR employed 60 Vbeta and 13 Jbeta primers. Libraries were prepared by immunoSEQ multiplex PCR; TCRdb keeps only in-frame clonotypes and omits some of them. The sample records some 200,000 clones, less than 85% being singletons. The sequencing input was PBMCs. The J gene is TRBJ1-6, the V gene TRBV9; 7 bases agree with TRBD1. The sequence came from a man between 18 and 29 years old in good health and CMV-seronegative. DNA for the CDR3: TGTGCCAGCAGCGAACCCCCCGGGCAGGGGGATAATTCACCCCTCCACTTT. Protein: CASSEPPGQGDNSPLHF.